The entry below gives a single T cell receptor (beta chain) sequence along with its context. This entry belongs to a study of blood T cell repertoires in COVID-19. This CDR3 has 13 amino acids. V lost 3 bases and J lost 6; bases outside the gene matches: 2. Per the germline V gene, CDR1 is SGHTA and CDR2 is FQGTGA. Data came from immunoSEQ multiplex PCR; TCRdb stores just in-frame clones and leaves some out. The repertoire holds approximately 40,000 clones, with approximately 86% as singletons. The clonotype comes from a woman of 80 years or more in a cohort sampled during active or convalescent COVID-19. Sequencing input: peripheral blood. The chain has TRBV7-3 and TRBJ2-3, with 8 bases aligning to TRBD1. DNA of the CDR3: TGTGCCAGCAGCTTGGACAGGGAGGATACGCAGTATTTT. It is translated as CASSLDREDTQYF.